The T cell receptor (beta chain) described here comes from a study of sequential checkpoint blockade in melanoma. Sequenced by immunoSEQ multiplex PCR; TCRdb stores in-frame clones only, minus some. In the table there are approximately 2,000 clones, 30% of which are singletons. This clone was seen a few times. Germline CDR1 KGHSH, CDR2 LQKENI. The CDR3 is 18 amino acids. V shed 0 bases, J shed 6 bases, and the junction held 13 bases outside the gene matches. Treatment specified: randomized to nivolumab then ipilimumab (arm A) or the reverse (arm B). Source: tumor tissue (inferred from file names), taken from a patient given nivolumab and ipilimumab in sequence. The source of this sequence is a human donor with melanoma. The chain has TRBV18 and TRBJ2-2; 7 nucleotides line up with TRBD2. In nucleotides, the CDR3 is TGTGCCAGCTCACCACCCCCCCCGGGCGGGGGTAAAGCCGGGGAGCTGTTTTTT. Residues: CASSPPPPGGGKAGELFF.